This passage covers 4 T cell receptor beta chains from one sample sequenced in a study of control samples from healthy donors and cancer patients (dated by TCRdb to the early 2020s). Library preparation used the immunoSEQ multiplex PCR assay. The source is immuneACCESS, and TCRdb retained only in-frame sequences with V and J called. Part of the clones is not carried over; for the studies checked, unresolved V genes explain less than half of this, and the remainder is unexplained. Present in this sample are 150,000 to 180,000 clones, about 93% of which were seen just once. Of the sample, over 2% falls within the top ten clones. Sequencing was done on a sample of blood. The source of these receptors is a man between 45 and 60 years old in good health.

The gene calls are TRBV7-9 and TRBJ1-2; D gene ambiguous. Deletions cut 1 base from V and 7 bases from J, with 7 bases between. From germline, CDR1 is SEHNR and CDR2 FQNEAQ (reference sequence). This CDR3 has 12 residues. CDR3 amino acids: CASSLERGGYTF. The DNA for the CDR3 is TGTGCCAGCAGCTTAGAACGTGGTGGCTACACCTTC.

This clone was counted only a few times. V usage is TRBV5-1 and J usage is TRBJ2-2; a weak D match, TRBD1 (6 bases). Trimming left V 3 bases short and J 4 bases short, with 16 bases between. Germline-derived CDR1 and CDR2 are SGHRS and YFSETQ. This CDR3 is 16 amino acids long. Written as DNA, the CDR3 is TGCGCCAGCAGCTCGGAACCACACAGGGCCACCGGGGAGCTGTTTTTT. It yields the protein CASSSEPHRATGELFF.

The gene calls are TRBV29-1 and TRBJ2-5, with TRBD2 matching 9 bases. The CDR3 covers 16 residues. Unmatched junction bases numbered 10, after V lost 0 bases and J lost 5 bases. From germline, CDR1 is SQVTM and CDR2 ANQGSEA. CDR3: CSVEDLGREGLETQYF. In DNA, the CDR3 is TGCAGCGTTGAAGATCTGGGGCGGGAGGGCCTGGAGACCCAGTACTTC.

The CDR3 nucleotides are TGTGCCAGCAGCCAAGCGTTGATAAACACTGAAGCTTTCTTT. Translation gives CASSQALINTEAFF. This chain joins TRBV3-1 (or the pseudogene TRBV3-2) and TRBJ1-1, with D uncertain. The CDR3 extends over 14 amino acids. Trimming removed 1 base from V and 2 bases from J, with 8 bases in between. Per the germline V gene, CDR1 is LGHDT and CDR2 is YNNKEL (reference sequence).